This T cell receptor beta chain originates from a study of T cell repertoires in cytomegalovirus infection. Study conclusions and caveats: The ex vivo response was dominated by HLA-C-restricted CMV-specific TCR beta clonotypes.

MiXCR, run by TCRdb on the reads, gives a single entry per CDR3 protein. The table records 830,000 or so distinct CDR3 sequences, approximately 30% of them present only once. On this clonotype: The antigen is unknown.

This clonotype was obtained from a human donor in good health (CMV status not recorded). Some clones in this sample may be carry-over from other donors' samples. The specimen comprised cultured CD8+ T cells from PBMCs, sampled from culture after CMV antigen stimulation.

The CDR3 spells CSARDTVWTRSYNEQFF. In DNA form, the CDR3 reads TGCAGTGCTAGAGATACCGTGTGGACTAGATCCTACAATGAGCAGTTCTTC. This chain links TRBV20-1 with TRBJ2-1, with 7 bases matching TRBD2. The germline CDR1 and CDR2 sequences are DFQATT and SNEGSKA (reference sequence). The junction had 9 bases not matched to a gene; V was cut back by 0 bases and J by 1 base. The CDR3 sequence is 17 residues long.